One sample yielded the 5 T cell receptor beta chains listed below, sequenced in a study of T cell repertoires in cytomegalovirus infection. TCRdb redid the calling of the reads with MiXCR, one entry per CDR3 protein. The sample yields about 230,000 distinct CDR3 sequences, under 25% seen once. Sequencing was done on a sample of CD8+ T cells from PBMCs. The receptors here all came from a human donor in good health (CMV status not recorded). Some clones in this sample may be carry-over from other donors' samples.

The chain couples TRBV28 to TRBJ2-7; unclear D gene. Trimming pared 3 bases from V and 0 bases from J, leaving 12 bases between. The CDR3 is 15 amino acids. The germline V gene has CDR1 MDHEN and CDR2 SYDVKM. Here the CDR3 reads CASSLTLWGSYEQYF. The CDR3 DNA reads as TGTGCCAGCAGTTTGACTCTATGGGGCTCCTACGAGCAGTACTTC.

This clonotype was detected many times. V usage is TRBV11-3 and J usage is TRBJ2-1; D might be TRBD2 (6 bases). V was trimmed by 6 bases and J by 8 bases, leaving 11 bases between them. The CDR3 extends over 12 amino acids. Germline V CDR1 and CDR2: SGHNT, YENEEA. CDR3 in amino acids: CASSSLADEQFF. The CDR3, as DNA: TGTGCCAGCAGTTCACTAGCCGATGAGCAGTTCTTC. The full variable domain, in which reference TRBV11-3 and TRBJ2-1 provide the parts outside the CDR3, is EAGVVQSPRYKIIEKKQPVAFWCNPISGHNTLYWYLQNLGQGPELLIRYENEEAVDDSQLPKDRFSAERLKGVDSTLKIQPAELGDSAVYLCASSSLADEQFFGPGTRLTVL.

In this sample, this clonotype turned up many times. The chain has TRBV29-1 and TRBJ2-1, with 13 nucleotides matching TRBD2. J was trimmed by 0 bases and V by 3 bases; bases with no gene match: 8. CDR3 size: 18 residues. CDR1 and CDR2 (germline): SQVTM, ANQGSEA. CDR3 loop: CSVDGLAGEPLSYNEQFF. The DNA of the CDR3 is TGCAGCGTTGACGGACTAGCGGGGGAGCCACTCTCCTACAATGAGCAGTTCTTC.

The chain recombines TRBV7-3 with TRBJ2-1; D possibly corresponds to TRBD2 (6 bases). Per the germline V gene, CDR1 is SGHTA and CDR2 is FQGTGA. The V end was cut by 0 bases, the J end by 10 bases, with 7 bases between. This CDR3 contains 12 residues. The DNA for the CDR3 is TGTGCCAGCAGCTTAACGGGGAGGGAGCAGTTCTTC. Residues: CASSLTGREQFF. Complete variable domain (other parts from reference TRBV7-3 and TRBJ2-1): GAGVSQTPSNKVTEKGKYVELRCDPISGHTALYWYRQSLGQGPEFLIYFQGTGAADDSGLPNDRFFAVRPEGSVSTLKIQRTERGDSAVYLCASSLTGREQFFGPGTRLTVL.

The CDR3 region has the DNA TGCAGTGCTAGTCCCCTTAGGGATTCCTACAATGAGCAGTTCTTC. Encoded protein: CSASPLRDSYNEQFF. The chain carries TRBV20-1 and TRBJ2-1; D is uncertain. Germline CDR1 is DFQATT and CDR2 is SNEGSKA (reference sequence). V lost 3 bases and J 1 base, leaving 13 bases between the germline ends. The CDR3 has 15 amino acids.